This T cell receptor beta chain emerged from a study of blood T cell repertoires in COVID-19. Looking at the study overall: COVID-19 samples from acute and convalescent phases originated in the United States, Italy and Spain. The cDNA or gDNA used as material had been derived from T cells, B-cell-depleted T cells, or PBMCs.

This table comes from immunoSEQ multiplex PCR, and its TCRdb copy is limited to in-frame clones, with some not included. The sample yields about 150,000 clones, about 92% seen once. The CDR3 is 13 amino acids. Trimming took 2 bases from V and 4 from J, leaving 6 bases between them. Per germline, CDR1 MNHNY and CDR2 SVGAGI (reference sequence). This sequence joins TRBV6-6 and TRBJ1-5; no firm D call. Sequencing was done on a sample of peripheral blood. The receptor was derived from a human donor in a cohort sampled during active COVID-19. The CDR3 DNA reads TGTGCCAGCAGTTACCCCCGGAATCAGCCCCAGCATTTT. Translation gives CASSYPRNQPQHF.